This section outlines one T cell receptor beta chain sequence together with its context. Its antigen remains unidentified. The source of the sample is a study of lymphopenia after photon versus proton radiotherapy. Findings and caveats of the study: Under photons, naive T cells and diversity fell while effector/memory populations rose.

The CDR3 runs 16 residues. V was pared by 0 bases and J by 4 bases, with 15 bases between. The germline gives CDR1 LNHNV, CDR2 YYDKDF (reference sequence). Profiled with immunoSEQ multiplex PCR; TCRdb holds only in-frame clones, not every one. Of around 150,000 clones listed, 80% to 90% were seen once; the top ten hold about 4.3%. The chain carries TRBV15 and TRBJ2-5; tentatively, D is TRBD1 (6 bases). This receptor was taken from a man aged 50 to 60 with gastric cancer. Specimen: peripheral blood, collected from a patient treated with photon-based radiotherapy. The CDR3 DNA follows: TGTGCCACCAGCAGAGATGGTGACAGGCAGCGAGAGACCCAGTACTTC. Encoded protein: CATSRDGDRQRETQYF.